This T cell receptor beta chain was recorded in a study of blood T cell repertoires in COVID-19. As for the study in general: Whether acute or convalescent, the COVID-19 samples came from the United States, Italy and Spain. In each case, the material was cDNA or gDNA derived from T cells, B-cell-depleted T cells, or PBMCs.

This clone has only a few counts. The CDR3 is 14 residues long. The germline gives CDR1 SGHNT, CDR2 YENEEA. Trimming stripped 5 bases from V and 4 bases from J, with 13 bases between. Per the study methods: Nucleated cell counts were estimated from reference gene primer amplification. TCRdb keeps only in-frame clones here, not all; method: immunoSEQ multiplex PCR. The V and J calls and clone size were taken over from that table, and D and trimming were inferred from the DNA. Here the sample spans roughly 62,000 clones, about 87% being singletons. Sequencing was done on a sample of peripheral blood. The TCR sequence derives from a human donor with active COVID-19. The donor label of this sample is uncertain. This rearrangement joins TRBV11-3 to TRBJ2-3; D is perhaps TRBD1 (6 bases). Here the CDR3 reads CASSLNREADTQYF. DNA of the CDR3: TGTGCCAGCAGCCTTAACAGGGAAGCAGATACGCAGTATTTT.